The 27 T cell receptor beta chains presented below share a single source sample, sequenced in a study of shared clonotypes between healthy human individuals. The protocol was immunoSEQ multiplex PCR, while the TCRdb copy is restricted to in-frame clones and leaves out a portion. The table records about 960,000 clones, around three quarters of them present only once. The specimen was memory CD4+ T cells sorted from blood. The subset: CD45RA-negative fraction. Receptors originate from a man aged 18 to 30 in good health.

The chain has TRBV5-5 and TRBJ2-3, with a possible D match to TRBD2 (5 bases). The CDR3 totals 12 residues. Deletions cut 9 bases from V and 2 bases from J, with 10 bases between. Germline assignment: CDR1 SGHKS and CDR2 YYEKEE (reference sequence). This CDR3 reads CATGSDTDTQYF. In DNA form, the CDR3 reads TGTGCCACGGGTAGCGACACAGATACGCAGTATTTT. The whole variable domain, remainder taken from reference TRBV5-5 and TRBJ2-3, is DAGVTQSPTHLIKTRGQQVTLRCSPISGHKSVSWYQQVLGQGPQFIFQYYEKEERGRGNFPDRFSARQFPNYSSELNVNALLLGDSALYLCATGSDTDTQYFGPGTRLTVL.

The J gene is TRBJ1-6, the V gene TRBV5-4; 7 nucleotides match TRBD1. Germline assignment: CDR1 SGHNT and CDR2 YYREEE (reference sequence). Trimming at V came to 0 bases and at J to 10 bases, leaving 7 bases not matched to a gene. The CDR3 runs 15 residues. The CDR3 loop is CASSLVGTEQSPLHF. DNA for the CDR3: TGTGCCAGCAGCTTGGTAGGGACAGAGCAATCACCCCTCCACTTT.

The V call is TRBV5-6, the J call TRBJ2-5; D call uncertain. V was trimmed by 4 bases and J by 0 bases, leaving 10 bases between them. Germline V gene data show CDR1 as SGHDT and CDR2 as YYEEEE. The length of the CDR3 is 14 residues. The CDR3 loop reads CASSTPEYQETQYF. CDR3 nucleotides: TGTGCCAGCAGCACACCGGAGTACCAAGAGACCCAGTACTTC.

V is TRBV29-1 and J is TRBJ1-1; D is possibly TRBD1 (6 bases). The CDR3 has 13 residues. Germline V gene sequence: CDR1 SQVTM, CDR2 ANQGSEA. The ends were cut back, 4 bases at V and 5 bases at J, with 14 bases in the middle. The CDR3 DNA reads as TGCAGCGTTGCCGCAAACCAGGGGACTGAAGCTTTCTTT. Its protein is CSVAANQGTEAFF. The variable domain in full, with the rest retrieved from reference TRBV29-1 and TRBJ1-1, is SAVISQKPSRDICQRGTSLTIQCQVDSQVTMMFWYRQQPGQSLTLIATANQGSEATYESGFVIDKFPISRPNLTFSTLTVSNMSPEDSSIYLCSVAANQGTEAFFGQGTRLTVV.

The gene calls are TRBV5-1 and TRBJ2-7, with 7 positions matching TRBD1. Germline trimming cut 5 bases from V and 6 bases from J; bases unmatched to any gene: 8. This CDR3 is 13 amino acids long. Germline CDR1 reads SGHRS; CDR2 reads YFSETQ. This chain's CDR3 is CASSPTGASEQYF. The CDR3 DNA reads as TGCGCCAGCAGTCCCACAGGGGCGTCCGAGCAGTACTTC.

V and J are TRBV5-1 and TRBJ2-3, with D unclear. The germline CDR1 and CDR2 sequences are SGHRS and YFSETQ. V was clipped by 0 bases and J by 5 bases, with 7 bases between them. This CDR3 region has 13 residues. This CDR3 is CASSLGSRDTQYF. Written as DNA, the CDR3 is TGCGCCAGCAGCTTGGGGTCGAGAGATACGCAGTATTTT.

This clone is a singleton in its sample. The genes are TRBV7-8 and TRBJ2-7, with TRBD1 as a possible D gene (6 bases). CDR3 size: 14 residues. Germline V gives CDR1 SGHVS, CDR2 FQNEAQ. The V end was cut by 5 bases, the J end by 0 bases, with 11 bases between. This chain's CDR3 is CASSGQSYSYEQYF. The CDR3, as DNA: TGTGCCAGCAGCGGACAGAGTTACTCCTACGAGCAGTACTTC.

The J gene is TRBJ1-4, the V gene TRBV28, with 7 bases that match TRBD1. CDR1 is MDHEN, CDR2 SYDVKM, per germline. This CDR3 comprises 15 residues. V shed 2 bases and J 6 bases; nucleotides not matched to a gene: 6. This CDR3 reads CASSLLGGADEKLFF. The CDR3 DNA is TGTGCCAGCAGTTTACTAGGGGGCGCAGATGAAAAACTGTTTTTT.

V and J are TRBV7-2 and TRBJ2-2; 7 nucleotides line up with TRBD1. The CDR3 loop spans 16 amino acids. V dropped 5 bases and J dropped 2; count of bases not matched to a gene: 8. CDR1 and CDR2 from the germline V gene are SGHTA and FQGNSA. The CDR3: CASSPPGQKNTGELFF. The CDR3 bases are TGTGCCAGCAGCCCTCCGGGACAGAAAAACACCGGGGAGCTGTTTTTT.

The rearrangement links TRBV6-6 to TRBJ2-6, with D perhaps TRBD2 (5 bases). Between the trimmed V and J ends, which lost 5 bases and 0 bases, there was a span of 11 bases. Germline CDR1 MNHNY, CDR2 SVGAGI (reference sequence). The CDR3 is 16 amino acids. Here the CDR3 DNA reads TGTGCCAGCAGTCCGGGGATAAGCTCTGGGGCCAACGTCCTGACTTTC. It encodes CASSPGISSGANVLTF.

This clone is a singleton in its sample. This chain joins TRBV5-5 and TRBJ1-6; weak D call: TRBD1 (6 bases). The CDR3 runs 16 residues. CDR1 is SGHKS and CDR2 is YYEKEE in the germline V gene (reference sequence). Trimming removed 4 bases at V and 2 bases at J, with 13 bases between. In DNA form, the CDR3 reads TGTGCCAGCAGCCTCCGGGACACGGCCTATAATTCACCCCTCCACTTT. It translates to CASSLRDTAYNSPLHF.

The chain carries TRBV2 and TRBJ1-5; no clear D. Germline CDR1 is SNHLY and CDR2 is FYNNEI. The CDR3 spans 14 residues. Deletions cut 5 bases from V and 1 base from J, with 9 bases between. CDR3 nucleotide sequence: TGTGCCAGCAGTCTCGGACGGAGCAATCAGCCCCAGCATTTT. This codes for CASSLGRSNQPQHF. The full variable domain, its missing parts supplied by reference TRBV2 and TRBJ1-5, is EPEVTQTPSHQVTQMGQEVILRCVPISNHLYFYWYRQILGQKVEFLVSFYNNEISEKSEIFDDQFSVERPDGSNFTLKIRSTKLEDSAMYFCASSLGRSNQPQHFGDGTRLSIL.

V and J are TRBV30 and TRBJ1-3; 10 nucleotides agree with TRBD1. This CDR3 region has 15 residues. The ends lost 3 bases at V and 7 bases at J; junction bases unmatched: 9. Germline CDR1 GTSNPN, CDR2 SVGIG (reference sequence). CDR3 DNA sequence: TGTGCCTGGAGAAGGACAGGGGGTATCGGGAACACCATATATTTT. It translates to CAWRRTGGIGNTIYF.

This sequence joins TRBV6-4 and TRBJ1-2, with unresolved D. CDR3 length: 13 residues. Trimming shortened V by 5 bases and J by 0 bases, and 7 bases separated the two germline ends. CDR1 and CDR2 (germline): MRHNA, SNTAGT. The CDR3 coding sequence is TGTGCCAGCAGTTCCTCGGCTAACTATGGCTACACCTTC. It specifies CASSSSANYGYTF.

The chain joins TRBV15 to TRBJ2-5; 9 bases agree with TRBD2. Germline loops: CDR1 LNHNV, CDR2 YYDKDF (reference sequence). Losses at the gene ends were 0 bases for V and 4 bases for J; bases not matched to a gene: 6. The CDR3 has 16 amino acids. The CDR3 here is CATSRDASGKGETQYF. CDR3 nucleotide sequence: TGTGCCACCAGCAGAGATGCTAGCGGGAAGGGAGAGACCCAGTACTTC.

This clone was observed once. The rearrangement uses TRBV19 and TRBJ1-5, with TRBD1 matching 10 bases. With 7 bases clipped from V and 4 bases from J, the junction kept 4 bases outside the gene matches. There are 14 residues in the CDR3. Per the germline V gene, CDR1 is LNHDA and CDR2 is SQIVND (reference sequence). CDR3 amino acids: CASTQDRGNQPQHF. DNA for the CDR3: TGTGCCAGTACCCAGGACAGGGGGAATCAGCCCCAGCATTTT.

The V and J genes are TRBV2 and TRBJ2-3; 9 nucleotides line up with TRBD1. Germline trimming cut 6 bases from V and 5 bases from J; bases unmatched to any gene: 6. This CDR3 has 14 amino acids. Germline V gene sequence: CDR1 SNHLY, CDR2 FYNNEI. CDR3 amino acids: CASSEQGAGDTQYF. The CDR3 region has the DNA TGTGCCAGCAGCGAACAGGGGGCTGGAGATACGCAGTATTTT.

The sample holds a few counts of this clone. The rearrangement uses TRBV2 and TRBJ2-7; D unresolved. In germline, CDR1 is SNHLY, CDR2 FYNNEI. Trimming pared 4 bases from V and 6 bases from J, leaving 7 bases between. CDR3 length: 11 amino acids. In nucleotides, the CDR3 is TGTGCCAGCAGTGGTATAACCGAGCAGTACTTC. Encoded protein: CASSGITEQYF. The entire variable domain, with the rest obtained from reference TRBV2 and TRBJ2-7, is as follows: EPEVTQTPSHQVTQMGQEVILRCVPISNHLYFYWYRQILGQKVEFLVSFYNNEISEKSEIFDDQFSVERPDGSNFTLKIRSTKLEDSAMYFCASSGITEQYFGPGTRLTVT.

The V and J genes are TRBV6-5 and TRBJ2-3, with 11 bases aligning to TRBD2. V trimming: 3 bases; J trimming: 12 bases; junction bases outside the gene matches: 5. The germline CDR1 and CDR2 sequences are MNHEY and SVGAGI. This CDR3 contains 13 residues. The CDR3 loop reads CASSYRLAGFQYF. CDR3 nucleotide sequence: TGTGCCAGCAGTTATAGACTAGCGGGGTTCCAGTATTTT.

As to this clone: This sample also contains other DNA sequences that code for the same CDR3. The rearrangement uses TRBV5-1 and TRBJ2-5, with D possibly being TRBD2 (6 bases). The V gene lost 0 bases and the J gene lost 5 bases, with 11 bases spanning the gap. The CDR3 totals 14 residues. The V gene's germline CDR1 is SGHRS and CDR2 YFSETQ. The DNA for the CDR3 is TGCGCCAGCAGCTTGGGCTCGGGGAGGGAGACCCAGTACTTC. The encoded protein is CASSLGSGRETQYF. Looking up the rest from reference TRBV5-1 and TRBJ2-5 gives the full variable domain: KAGVTQTPRYLIKTRGQQVTLSCSPISGHRSVSWYQQTPGQGLQFLFEYFSETQRNKGNFPGRFSGRQFSNSRSEMNVSTLELGDSALYLCASSLGSGRETQYFGPGTRLLVL.

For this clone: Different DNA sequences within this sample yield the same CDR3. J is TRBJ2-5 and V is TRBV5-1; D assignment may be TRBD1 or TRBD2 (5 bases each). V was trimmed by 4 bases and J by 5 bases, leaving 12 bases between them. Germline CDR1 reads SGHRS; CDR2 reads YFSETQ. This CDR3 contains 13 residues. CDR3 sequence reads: CASSLGGGETQYF. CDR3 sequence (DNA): TGCGCCAGCAGCCTTGGTGGGGGTGAGACCCAGTACTTC.

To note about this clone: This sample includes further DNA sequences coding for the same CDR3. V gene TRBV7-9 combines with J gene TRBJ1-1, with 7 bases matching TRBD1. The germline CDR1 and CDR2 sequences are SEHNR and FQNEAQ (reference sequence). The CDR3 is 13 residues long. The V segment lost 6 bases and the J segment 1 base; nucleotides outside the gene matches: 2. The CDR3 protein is CASSRQGNTEAFF. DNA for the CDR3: TGTGCCAGCAGTAGACAGGGGAACACTGAAGCTTTCTTT. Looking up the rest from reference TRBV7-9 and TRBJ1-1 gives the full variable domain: DTGVSQNPRHKITKRGQNVTFRCDPISEHNRLYWYRQTLGQGPEFLTYFQNEAQLEKSRLLSDRFSAERPKGSFSTLEIQRTEQGDSAMYLCASSRQGNTEAFFGQGTRLTVV.

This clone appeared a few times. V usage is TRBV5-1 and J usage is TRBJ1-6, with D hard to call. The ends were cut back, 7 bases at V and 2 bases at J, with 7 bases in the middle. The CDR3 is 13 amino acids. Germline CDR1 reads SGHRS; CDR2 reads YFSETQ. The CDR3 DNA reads TGCGCCAGCGGACTCGCCTATAATTCACCCCTCCACTTT. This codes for CASGLAYNSPLHF.

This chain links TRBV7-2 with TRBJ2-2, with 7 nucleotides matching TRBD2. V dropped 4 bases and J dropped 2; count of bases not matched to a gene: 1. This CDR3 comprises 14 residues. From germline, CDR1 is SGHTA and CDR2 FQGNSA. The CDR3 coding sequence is TGTGCCAGCAGCTGGGGACTAAACACCGGGGAGCTGTTTTTT. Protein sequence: CASSWGLNTGELFF.

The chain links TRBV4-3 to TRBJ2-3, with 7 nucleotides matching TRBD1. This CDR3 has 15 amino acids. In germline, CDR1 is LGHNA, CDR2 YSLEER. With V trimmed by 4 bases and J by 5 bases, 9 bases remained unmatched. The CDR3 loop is CASSPSGQIGDTQYF. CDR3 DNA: TGCGCCAGCAGCCCTTCGGGACAGATAGGAGATACGCAGTATTTT.

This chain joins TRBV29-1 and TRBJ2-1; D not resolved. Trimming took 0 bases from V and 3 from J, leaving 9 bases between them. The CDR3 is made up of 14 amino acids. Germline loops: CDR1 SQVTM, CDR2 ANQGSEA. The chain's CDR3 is CSVEELAHYNEQFF. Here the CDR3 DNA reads TGCAGCGTTGAAGAACTGGCACACTACAATGAGCAGTTCTTC.

The CDR3 loop reads CASSPPWPGQFTDTQYF. The CDR3 DNA sequence: TGTGCCAGCAGCCCTCCTTGGCCGGGACAGTTTACAGATACGCAGTATTTT. This chain joins TRBV11-3 and TRBJ2-3; 7 nucleotides align to TRBD1. The CDR3 is 17 amino acids. Germline CDR1 SGHNT, CDR2 YENEEA. V shed 5 bases, J shed 3 bases, and the junction held 14 bases outside the gene matches.